This T cell receptor (beta chain) was sequenced for a study of OX40 agonist ivuxolimab in advanced cancers. Study-level information: Three patients had partial responses: one hepatocellular carcinoma, two cutaneous melanoma. Study-wide results and limits: Averaged across samples, CD8+ T cells carried more expanded clones than CD4+ did. Antigen targets of the expanded peripheral T cells went undetermined.

Drawing of blood for sampling happened at baseline, at cycle 4 day 1, and at cycle 7 day 1. Worth noting for this clone: Its antigen is as yet unknown.

Here immunoSEQ multiplex PCR was the method, and the copy in TCRdb shows in-frame clones only, minus some. The data show approximately 12,000 clones, roughly 69% seen once. The source of this sequence is an adult with an advanced solid tumor such as melanoma, head and neck, liver or kidney cancer. The sequences come from CD4+ or CD8+ T cells sorted from blood, collected in a trial of the OX40 agonist ivuxolimab.

The CDR3 loop reads CASSSYSDRGPEAFF. CDR3 nucleotide sequence: TGTGCCAGCAGCTCCTATAGCGACAGGGGACCTGAAGCTTTCTTT. The chain combines TRBV4-2 with TRBJ1-1; 8 nucleotides align to TRBD1. This CDR3 has 15 residues. Per germline, CDR1 LGHNA and CDR2 YNFKEQ. The V gene end was trimmed by 5 bases and the J gene end by 6 bases; junction bases not matched to a gene: 11.